The 6 T cell receptor beta chains in this list originate from one sample, sequenced in a study of cytomegalovirus exposure and HLA in healthy donors. PCR employed 60 Vbeta and 13 Jbeta primers. TCRdb's table, derived via immunoSEQ multiplex PCR, lists solely in-frame clones and lacks some. The sample comprises nearly 110,000 clones, around 76% of which are singletons, and 2% to 3% rests with the top ten. Sequenced sample: PBMCs. Receptor source: a young man in good health and CMV-seropositive.

This clone came up once. V is TRBV6-1 and J is TRBJ2-7, with 7 bases matching TRBD1. V was clipped by 2 bases and J by 0 bases; unmatched bases: 4. CDR3 length: 15 residues. Germline V gene sequence: CDR1 MNHNS, CDR2 SASEGT. CDR3 region: CASSESGTVSYEQYF. CDR3 bases: TGTGCCAGCAGTGAATCCGGGACAGTCTCCTACGAGCAGTACTTC.

The chain has TRBV5-1 and TRBJ2-2; 10 positions match TRBD1. The V and J ends lost 4 bases and 4 bases, in that order; junction bases with no gene match: 22. The germline gives CDR1 SGHRS, CDR2 YFSETQ. The CDR3 loop spans 21 amino acids. The CDR3 loop is CASSLRDRGSSGPSRTGELFF. CDR3 bases: TGCGCCAGCAGCCTGAGGGACAGGGGTTCCAGCGGGCCTTCCCGCACCGGGGAGCTGTTTTTT.

The gene calls are TRBV7-8 and TRBJ2-5, with D tentatively TRBD2 (5 bases). The length of the CDR3 is 15 residues. Germline values: CDR1 SGHVS, CDR2 FQNEAQ. Trimming removed 5 bases from V and 5 bases from J, with 18 bases in between. This chain's CDR3 is CASSMRTHGGETQYF. Here the CDR3 DNA reads TGTGCCAGCAGCATGAGGACTCACGGAGGTGAGACCCAGTACTTC.

This clone showed up just once. The chain is built from TRBV5-1 and TRBJ2-1; 10 bases are shared with TRBD2. Germline assignment: CDR1 SGHRS and CDR2 YFSETQ. The CDR3 covers 15 residues. V trimming: 4 bases; J trimming: 7 bases; junction bases outside the gene matches: 8. CDR3 protein: CASSLLAGARNEQFF. CDR3 DNA sequence: TGCGCCAGCAGCCTCCTAGCGGGGGCACGAAATGAGCAGTTCTTC.

The rearrangement uses TRBV19 and TRBJ1-1; possible D gene TRBD1, 5 bases. Germline values: CDR1 LNHDA, CDR2 SQIVND (reference sequence). V was clipped by 4 bases and J by 8 bases, with 8 bases between them. The CDR3 extends over 11 amino acids. CDR3 bases: TGTGCCAGTAGTACTCGACAGGAAGCTTTCTTT. Amino acids: CASSTRQEAFF.

The genes are TRBV9 and TRBJ1-2; TRBD1 matches at 7 bases. The CDR3 contains 15 residues. Germline CDR1 reads SGDLS; CDR2 reads YYNGEE. Losses at the gene ends were 4 bases for V and 1 base for J; bases not matched to a gene: 7. The CDR3 reads CASSPGQAVNYGYTF. CDR3 DNA sequence: TGTGCCAGCAGCCCAGGACAGGCGGTTAACTATGGCTACACCTTC.